These 25 T cell receptor beta chains were all obtained from the same sample, sequenced in a study of blood T cell repertoires in COVID-19. Produced via immunoSEQ multiplex PCR; TCRdb's table is partial and in-frame only. Found here are approximately 300,000 clones, about 85% of them singletons; the top ten hold 1.9%. Specimen: PBMCs or T cells enriched from blood (not recorded which). The receptors stem from a woman in her twenties or thirties who had been exposed to COVID-19.

This chain uses TRBV28 with TRBJ2-1; TRBD2 matches 11 bases. CDR3 size: 14 residues. Losses at the gene ends were 8 bases for V and 14 bases for J; bases not matched to a gene: 14. The germline gives CDR1 MDHEN, CDR2 SYDVKM. CDR3 amino acids: CASVAGGDPGNKFF. In nucleotides, the CDR3 is TGTGCCAGCGTAGCGGGGGGGGATCCAGGGAATAAGTTCTTC.

The chain joins TRBV3-1 (or the pseudogene TRBV3-2) to TRBJ2-7; D perhaps matches TRBD1 (6 bases). Germline-derived CDR1 and CDR2 are LGHDT and YNNKEL (reference sequence). V was clipped by 0 bases and J by 10 bases, with 13 bases between them. The CDR3 is 13 amino acids. The CDR3 nucleotides are TGTGCCAGCAGCCAAGAGGGACAAGTCGCTCAGTACTTC. This gives the protein CASSQEGQVAQYF.

The V and J genes are TRBV9 and TRBJ1-1, with 10 bases identical to TRBD1. Trimming at V came to 3 bases and at J to 7 bases, leaving 9 bases not matched to a gene. The germline gives CDR1 SGDLS, CDR2 YYNGEE. This CDR3 spans 15 amino acids. The CDR3 protein is CASSEKTGTGDEAFF. DNA of the CDR3: TGTGCCAGCAGCGAAAAAACCGGGACAGGGGATGAAGCTTTCTTT.

The V gene is TRBV14, the J gene TRBJ2-5, with 11 bases identical to TRBD1. Per the germline V gene, CDR1 is SGHDN and CDR2 is FVKESK. Losses at the gene ends were 5 bases for V and 7 bases for J; bases not matched to a gene: 6. The CDR3 sequence is 14 residues long. The DNA for the CDR3 is TGTGCCAGCAGCTTGGACAGGGGGCGAGGGACCCAGTACTTC. The encoded protein is CASSLDRGRGTQYF.

The chain is built from TRBV7-9 and TRBJ2-5; D might be TRBD2 (5 bases). V dropped 1 base and J dropped 3 bases, with 12 bases sitting between them. CDR1 is SEHNR and CDR2 is FQNEAQ in the germline V gene (reference sequence). The CDR3 consists of 15 residues. CDR3 in amino acids: CASSLGPVGEETQYF. As DNA, the CDR3 is TGTGCCAGCAGCTTAGGACCGGTGGGAGAAGAGACCCAGTACTTC.

The chain uses TRBV7-9 and TRBJ2-1; 7 positions agree with TRBD1. The germline V gene has CDR1 SEHNR and CDR2 FQNEAQ (reference sequence). V was pared by 5 bases and J by 5 bases, with 9 bases of the junction left unmatched. The CDR3 totals 15 residues. As DNA, the CDR3 is TGTGCCAGCAGCCCCGTCCGGACAGGAAACAATGAGCAGTTCTTC. It is translated as CASSPVRTGNNEQFF.

This clone has just one count. The rearrangement joins TRBV28 to TRBJ2-7; the match to TRBD1 covers 8 bases. Trimming at V came to 1 base and at J to 4 bases, leaving 3 bases not matched to a gene. The CDR3 is 14 amino acids. Per germline, CDR1 MDHEN and CDR2 SYDVKM. The CDR3 region is CASSLYDRGYEQYF. The DNA for the CDR3 is TGTGCCAGCAGTTTATATGACAGGGGTTACGAGCAGTACTTC.

This clone was seen only a few times. This rearrangement joins TRBV5-1 to TRBJ1-1; D gene ambiguous. Trimming took 4 bases from V and 4 from J, leaving 14 bases between them. Looked up from germline, CDR1 is SGHRS and CDR2 is YFSETQ. The CDR3 is 14 residues long. CDR3 sequence reads: CASSPVPGSTEAFF. The DNA of the CDR3 is TGCGCCAGCAGCCCTGTGCCGGGGAGCACTGAAGCTTTCTTT.

The chain links TRBV12-3 or TRBV12-4 to TRBJ2-5; 11 bases are shared with TRBD2. V gave up 10 bases and J gave up 5 bases; unmatched junction bases: 6. CDR3 length equals 13 residues. CDR3 sequence reads: CATSSGRFETQYF. The CDR3, as DNA: TGTGCCACATCTAGCGGGAGGTTCGAGACCCAGTACTTC.

The chain couples TRBV3-1 (or the pseudogene TRBV3-2) to TRBJ1-2; no firm D call. CDR1 and CDR2 (germline): LGHDT, YNNKEL (reference sequence). The CDR3 is made up of 14 amino acids. V lost 0 bases and J lost 3, with 8 bases in between. The CDR3 DNA follows: TGTGCCAGCAGCCAAGAGGGCAGATACTATGGCTACACCTTC. Translation gives CASSQEGRYYGYTF.

Points on this clone: The sample contains more than one DNA sequence encoding this CDR3. The J gene is TRBJ1-2, the V gene TRBV9; D unresolved. The CDR3 has 12 amino acids. Germline assignment: CDR1 SGDLS and CDR2 YYNGEE. The V and J ends lost 0 bases and 8 bases respectively, with 8 bases between them. The CDR3, as DNA: TGTGCCAGCAGCGTAGAGGCGGGGGGCTACACCTTC. This encodes CASSVEAGGYTF.

CDR3 residues: CASTYRSSTDTQYF. The CDR3 DNA reads as TGTGCCAGTACCTATAGATCTAGCACAGATACGCAGTATTTT. The rearrangement joins TRBV19 to TRBJ2-3; no clear D. This CDR3 is 14 amino acids long. V lost 7 bases to trimming and J lost 0 bases, with 11 bases between them. From germline, CDR1 is LNHDA and CDR2 SQIVND (reference sequence).

The chain is built from TRBV4-2 and TRBJ1-4; 7 nucleotides agree with TRBD1. With 0 bases clipped from V and 10 bases from J, the junction kept 11 bases outside the gene matches. Germline CDR1 LGHNA, CDR2 YNFKEQ. CDR3 length: 16 residues. The CDR3 region is CASSQDVGRQGRKLFF. The CDR3 DNA sequence: TGTGCCAGCAGCCAAGATGTAGGGAGACAGGGAAGAAAACTGTTTTTT.

The rearrangement joins TRBV4-3 to TRBJ2-7; 7 bases are a match to TRBD1. Germline V gives CDR1 LGHNA, CDR2 YSLEER. The ends lost 4 bases at V and 5 bases at J; junction bases unmatched: 8. The CDR3 loop spans 14 amino acids. DNA for the CDR3: TGCGCCAGCAGCCTTGCGACAGGGAGCAACGAGCAGTACTTC. Protein: CASSLATGSNEQYF.

The chain combines TRBV28 with TRBJ1-1; 8 nucleotides align to TRBD1. CDR3 length equals 14 residues. Per the germline V gene, CDR1 is MDHEN and CDR2 is SYDVKM. Trimming took 5 bases from V and 5 from J; bases not matched to a gene: 7. The CDR3 sequence is CASSRATGGTEAFF. The CDR3, as DNA: TGTGCCAGCAGTCGCGCCACAGGGGGAACTGAAGCTTTCTTT.

The CDR3, as DNA: TGTGCCAGCAGCCTGGGACTAGCGGGGGGTTTAGGGGAGACCCAGTACTTC. Translated: CASSLGLAGGLGETQYF. The J gene is TRBJ2-5, the V gene TRBV7-8; TRBD2 matches at 15 bases. V was pared by 5 bases and J by 5 bases, with 9 bases of the junction left unmatched. The CDR3 has 17 residues. Germline loops: CDR1 SGHVS, CDR2 FQNEAQ.

This rearrangement joins TRBV14 to TRBJ2-7; perhaps TRBD1 as D (5 bases). The CDR3 length is 24 residues. Germline loops: CDR1 SGHDN, CDR2 FVKESK. V was pared by 0 bases and J by 2 bases, with 38 bases between. CDR3 sequence: CASSQDYGPGCLPSTSREPYEQYF. In nucleotides, the CDR3 is TGTGCCAGCAGCCAAGATTACGGGCCAGGGTGTTTGCCGTCTACTTCAAGGGAACCCTACGAGCAGTACTTC. The full variable domain, its missing parts supplied by reference TRBV14 and TRBJ2-7, is EAGVTQFPSHSVIEKGQTVTLRCDPISGHDNLYWYRRVMGKEIKFLLHFVKESKQDESGMPNNRFLAERTGGTYSTLKVQPAELEDSGVYFCASSQDYGPGCLPSTSREPYEQYFGPGTRLTVT.

This clone was counted a single time. The chain uses TRBV28 and TRBJ2-7, with 9 positions matching TRBD2. The V gene end was trimmed by 2 bases and the J gene end by 5 bases; junction bases not matched to a gene: 4. Germline V gene sequence: CDR1 MDHEN, CDR2 SYDVKM. This CDR3 spans 14 amino acids. CDR3 nucleotides: TGTGCCAGCAGTTTAGCGGGAGGGCCCCACGAGCAGTACTTC. This sequence encodes CASSLAGGPHEQYF.

The J gene is TRBJ2-7, the V gene TRBV28, with unresolved D. Trimming stripped 5 bases from V and 4 bases from J, with 15 bases between. Germline loops: CDR1 MDHEN, CDR2 SYDVKM. This CDR3 spans 14 amino acids. CDR3: CASSKSGSGYEQYF. The CDR3 nucleotides read TGTGCCAGCAGTAAGTCAGGCTCCGGATACGAGCAGTACTTC.

This clone was detected a few times. This chain links TRBV12-3 or TRBV12-4 with TRBJ2-1; D is ambiguous. Trimming removed 6 bases at V and 9 bases at J, with 9 bases between. This CDR3 is 11 amino acids long. CDR3 in amino acids: CASRRFSEQFF. In nucleotides, the CDR3 is TGTGCCAGCAGGCGCTTTTCTGAGCAGTTCTTC.

V usage is TRBV27 and J usage is TRBJ2-1; 7 bases map to TRBD1. The CDR3 is 16 residues long. Germline-derived CDR1 and CDR2 are MNHEY and SMNVEV (reference sequence). V lost 3 bases, J lost 2 bases, and 7 bases stayed unmatched. The CDR3 DNA follows: TGTGCCAGCAGTTTGCTAGGGGACAGAGCCTACAATGAGCAGTTCTTC. It translates to CASSLLGDRAYNEQFF.

The chain carries TRBV6-5 and TRBJ2-7, with 12 bases identical to TRBD2. The V segment lost 8 bases and the J segment 5 bases; nucleotides outside the gene matches: 4. Germline CDR1 reads MNHEY; CDR2 reads SVGAGI. The CDR3 has 13 residues. The DNA for the CDR3 is TGTGCCAGCTGGAGACTAGCGGGAGACGAGCAGTACTTC. Translated, it gives CASWRLAGDEQYF.

This rearrangement joins TRBV9 to TRBJ2-3; unclear D gene. From germline, CDR1 is SGDLS and CDR2 YYNGEE. This CDR3 has 12 amino acids. Deletions cut 4 bases from V and 6 bases from J, with 9 bases between. In DNA, the CDR3 is TGTGCCAGCAGCCCTTACACGGATACGCAGTATTTT. It specifies CASSPYTDTQYF. Together with reference TRBV9 and TRBJ2-3, the CDR3 gives the full variable domain: DSGVTQTPKHLITATGQRVTLRCSPRSGDLSVYWYQQSLDQGLQFLIQYYNGEERAKGNILERFSAQQFPDLHSELNLSSLELGDSALYFCASSPYTDTQYFGPGTRLTVL.

To note about this clone: The same CDR3 also results from other DNA sequences found in this sample. The chain uses TRBV18 and TRBJ1-5, with D tentatively TRBD1 (5 bases). The CDR3 totals 14 residues. V was clipped by 3 bases and J by 7 bases, with 13 bases between them. Germline V gives CDR1 KGHSH, CDR2 LQKENI. The CDR3: CASSPGTGGQPQHF. The DNA for the CDR3 is TGTGCCAGCTCACCTGGGACGGGGGGGCAGCCCCAGCATTTT.

The chain has TRBV27 and TRBJ2-5; 9 bases agree with TRBD1. V shed 6 bases, J shed 4 bases, and the junction held 9 bases outside the gene matches. The CDR3 is 15 amino acids. In germline, CDR1 is MNHEY, CDR2 SMNVEV (reference sequence). CDR3 region: CASSSGTGLPETQYF. In nucleotides, the CDR3 is TGTGCCAGCAGCTCAGGGACAGGGCTTCCAGAGACCCAGTACTTC.